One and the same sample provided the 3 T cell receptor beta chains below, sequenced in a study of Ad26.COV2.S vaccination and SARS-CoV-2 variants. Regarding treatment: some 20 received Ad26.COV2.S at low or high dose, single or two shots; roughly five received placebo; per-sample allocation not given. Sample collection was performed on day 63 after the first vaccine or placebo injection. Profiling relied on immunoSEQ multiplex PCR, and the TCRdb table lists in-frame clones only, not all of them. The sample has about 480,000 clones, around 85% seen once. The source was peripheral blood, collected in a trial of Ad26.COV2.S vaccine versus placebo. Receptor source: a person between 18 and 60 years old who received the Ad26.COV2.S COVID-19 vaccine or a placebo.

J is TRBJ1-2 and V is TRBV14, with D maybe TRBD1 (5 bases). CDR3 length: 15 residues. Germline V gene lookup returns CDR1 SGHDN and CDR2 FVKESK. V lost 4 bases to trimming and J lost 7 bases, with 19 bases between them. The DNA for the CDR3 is TGTGCCAGCAGCCGACAAGGGGACCTGGGGTTTGGCTACACCTTC. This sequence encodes CASSRQGDLGFGYTF.

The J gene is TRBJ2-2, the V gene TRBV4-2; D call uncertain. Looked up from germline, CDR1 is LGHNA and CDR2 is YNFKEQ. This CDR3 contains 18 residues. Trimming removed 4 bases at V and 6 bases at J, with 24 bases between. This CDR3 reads CASSLKSRAQISPGELFF. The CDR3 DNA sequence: TGTGCCAGCAGCCTAAAAAGCCGGGCGCAGATCTCCCCCGGGGAGCTGTTTTTT.

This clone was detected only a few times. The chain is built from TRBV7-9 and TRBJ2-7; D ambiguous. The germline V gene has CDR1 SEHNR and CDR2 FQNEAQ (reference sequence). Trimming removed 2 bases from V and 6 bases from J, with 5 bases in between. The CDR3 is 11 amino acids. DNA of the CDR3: TGTGCCAGCAGCTTACAAGGCGAGCAGTACTTC. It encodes CASSLQGEQYF.